This entry is about one TCR beta chain. Antigen: not known. The ViraFEST assay expanded antigen-specific CD4+ T cells with viral peptide pools before sequencing. Isolation of CD4+ T cells took place after around 10 days of culture. Approximately 1.9 million PBMC per well were cultured with roughly 9 IU/ml IL-2 and roughly 10 ug/ml peptides. Cultures had half their medium replaced with IL-2 medium on days 3 and 7. CDR3 length: 15 residues. V was pared by 3 bases and J by 2 bases, with 2 bases of the junction left unmatched. The germline gives CDR1 KGHDR, CDR2 SFDVKD. This table comes from immunoSEQ multiplex PCR, and its TCRdb copy is limited to in-frame clones, with some not included. Of around 79,000 clones in the sample, 60% to 80% were seen once. This record belongs to a study of vaccination effects on CD4 cells after COVID-19.

The V gene is TRBV24-1, the J gene TRBJ1-2; 10 positions agree with TRBD1. The clonotype originates from a human donor who received a COVID-19 vaccine. Material: CD4+ T cells from PBMCs cultured with HCoV-229E spike peptides, obtained before COVID-19 vaccination. The CDR3 DNA reads TGTGCCACCAGTGATACGGGACAGGGGAACTATGGCTACACCTTC. It specifies CATSDTGQGNYGYTF.